This T cell receptor (beta chain) was documented in a study of post-analysis software for immune sequencing data. Germline V lookup: CDR1 SGHVS, CDR2 FNYEAQ. This CDR3 is built from 16 residues. Trimming removed 6 bases from V and 2 bases from J, with 18 bases in between. Prepared TCR beta cDNA libraries contained unique molecular identifiers. TCRdb fed the PCR reads into MiXCR, producing one record per CDR3 protein. The sample consists of about 770,000 distinct CDR3 sequences, about 43% of them appearing once. On this clonotype itself: Its cognate antigen is unknown.

General observations from the study: TRBV5-6, TRBV5-1 and TRBV20-1 belonged to a set of roughly 5 TRBV segments that were more frequent in patients than controls.

The sample taken for sequencing was blood. The V gene is TRBV7-6, the J gene TRBJ2-3; a possible D gene is TRBD2 (5 bases). The origin of this receptor is a girl aged 10 to 17 with multiple sclerosis. This chain's CDR3 is CASSTLGKADTDTQYF. CDR3 DNA sequence: TGTGCCAGCAGTACCCTCGGGAAGGCGGACACAGATACGCAGTATTTT. The full variable domain, its missing parts supplied by reference TRBV7-6 and TRBJ2-3, is GAGVSQSPRYKVTKRGQDVALRCDPISGHVSLYWYRQALGQGPEFLTYFNYEAQQDKSGLPNDRFSAERPEGSISTLTIQRTEQRDSAMYRCASSTLGKADTDTQYFGPGTRLTVL.